The T cell receptor beta chain described here comes from a study of blood T cell repertoires in COVID-19. Study details: Collection of acute and convalescent COVID-19 samples took place in the United States, Italy and Spain.

TCRdb keeps only in-frame clones here, not all; method: immunoSEQ multiplex PCR. In the table there are about 91,000 clones, almost 90% of which are singletons. V shed 0 bases, J shed 3 bases, and the junction held 2 bases outside the gene matches. Germline V gene lookup returns CDR1 SGDLS and CDR2 YYNGEE. The CDR3 covers 16 residues. Sample: peripheral blood. The receptor was derived from a woman in her 70s with acute or convalescent COVID-19. The V gene is TRBV9, the J gene TRBJ2-1, with 11 bases matching TRBD2. CDR3 nucleotide sequence: TGTGCCAGCAGCGTAGGTGGGACTAGCGGCTACAATGAGCAGTTCTTC. Translation: CASSVGGTSGYNEQFF.